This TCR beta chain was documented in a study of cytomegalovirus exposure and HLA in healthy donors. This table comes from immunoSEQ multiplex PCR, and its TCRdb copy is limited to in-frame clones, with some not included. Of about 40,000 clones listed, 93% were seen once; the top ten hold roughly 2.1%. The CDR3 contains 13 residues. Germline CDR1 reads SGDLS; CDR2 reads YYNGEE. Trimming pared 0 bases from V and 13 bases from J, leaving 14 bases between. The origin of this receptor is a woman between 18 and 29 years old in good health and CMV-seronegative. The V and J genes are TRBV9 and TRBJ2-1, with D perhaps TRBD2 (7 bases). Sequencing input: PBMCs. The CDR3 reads CASSVDLGGGQFF. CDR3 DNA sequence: TGTGCCAGCAGCGTAGATTTGGGGGGGGGCCAGTTCTTC.